The clone carrying this TCR beta chain was observed a handful of times. The data originate from a study of breast tumors, draining lymph nodes, adjacent tissues. TCRdb called the multiplex PCR reads again in MiXCR, with one record for every CDR3 protein. The sample lists some 22,000 distinct CDR3 sequences; around 40% were seen once. The sequenced material came from breast tumor tissue. This TCR was sampled from a female donor with breast cancer. Some clones in this sample may be carry-over from other donors' samples.

The CDR3 is CASSLRGGDTQYF. CDR3 nucleotide sequence: TGTGCCAGCAGTCTTCGGGGGGGGGATACGCAGTATTTT. This chain links TRBV27 with TRBJ2-3; 8 nucleotides match TRBD2. Germline CDR1 MNHEY, CDR2 SMNVEV (reference sequence). J lost 6 bases, V lost 5 bases, and 4 bases had no gene match. The CDR3 is made up of 13 amino acids.